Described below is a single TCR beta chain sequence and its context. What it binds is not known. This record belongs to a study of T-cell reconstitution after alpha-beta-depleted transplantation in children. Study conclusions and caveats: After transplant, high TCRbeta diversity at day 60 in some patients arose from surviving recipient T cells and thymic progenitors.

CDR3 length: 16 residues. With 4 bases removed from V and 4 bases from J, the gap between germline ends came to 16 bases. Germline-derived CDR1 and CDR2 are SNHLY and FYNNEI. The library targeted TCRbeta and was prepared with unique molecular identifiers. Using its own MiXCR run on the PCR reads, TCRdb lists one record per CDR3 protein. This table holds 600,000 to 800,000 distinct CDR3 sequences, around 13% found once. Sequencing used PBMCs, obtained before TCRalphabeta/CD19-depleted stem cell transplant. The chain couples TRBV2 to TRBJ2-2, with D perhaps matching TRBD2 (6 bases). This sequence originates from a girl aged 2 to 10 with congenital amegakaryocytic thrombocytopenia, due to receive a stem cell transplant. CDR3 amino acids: CASSGAGLRGTGELFF. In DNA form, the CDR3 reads TGTGCCAGCAGTGGGGCCGGACTAAGGGGCACCGGGGAGCTGTTTTTT.